In its sample, the clone carrying this TCR beta chain was seen many times. V dropped 7 bases and J dropped 4; count of bases not matched to a gene: 3. The CDR3 is made up of 13 amino acids. Looked up from germline, CDR1 is SNHLY and CDR2 is FYNNEI. The entry originates in a study of CD8+CD57+ T cells in acquired aplastic anemia. Across the study: Mean DNA quantity obtained from sorted CD4+ and CD8+ cells was around 2.9 ug.

Genomic DNA, the template, was used for profiling of the TCR beta VDJ and CDR3. TCRdb called the reads again in MiXCR, with one record for every CDR3 protein. The sample has more than 45,000 distinct CDR3 sequences; about 78% are singletons. Material for sequencing was sorted CD4+, CD8+, or CD8+CD57+ T cells (not recorded which) from PBMCs. This rearrangement joins TRBV2 to TRBJ2-7, with TRBD2 matching over 11 bases. The receptor's source is a human donor in good health, serving as a control. The CDR3 sequence: CASMLAGGYEQYF. CDR3 sequence (DNA): TGTGCCAGCATGCTAGCGGGAGGATACGAGCAGTACTTC. Based on the CDR3 plus reference TRBV2 and TRBJ2-7, the full variable domain is EPEVTQTPSHQVTQMGQEVILRCVPISNHLYFYWYRQILGQKVEFLVSFYNNEISEKSEIFDDQFSVERPDGSNFTLKIRSTKLEDSAMYFCASMLAGGYEQYFGPGTRLTVT.